This T cell receptor (beta chain) derives from a study of CD8 T cells in ankylosing spondylitis. Molecular-barcoded quantitative 5'-RACE produced these TCR beta libraries. From the 5' RACE reads, TCRdb called clonotypes with MiXCR, one entry per CDR3 protein. The table shows 350,000 or so distinct CDR3 sequences, with under 15% occurring only once. Findings and limits, study-wide: It was reported that disease-linked clones were significantly enriched in matched ankylosing spondylitis synovial fluid. Within peripheral blood, clones linked to disease were CD8+ and relatively rare. Blood from ankylosing spondylitis patients appeared to carry a characteristic roughly 8-variant TCR beta motif.

There are many counts of this clonotype. Its specificity is unknown. CDR3 length: 15 amino acids. From germline, CDR1 is SQVTM and CDR2 ANQGSEA. Deletions cut 7 bases from V and 0 bases from J, with 17 bases between. Sequenced sample: blood, either unsorted or a sorted T cell fraction (not recorded which). V gene TRBV29-1 combines with J gene TRBJ2-3; D may be TRBD2 (6 bases). The sequence derives from a male donor with ankylosing spondylitis or in good health (not recorded which). In DNA form, the CDR3 reads TGCAGCGCTTCGGGACTGCGCTCTAGCACAGATACGCAGTATTTT. It specifies CSASGLRSSTDTQYF.